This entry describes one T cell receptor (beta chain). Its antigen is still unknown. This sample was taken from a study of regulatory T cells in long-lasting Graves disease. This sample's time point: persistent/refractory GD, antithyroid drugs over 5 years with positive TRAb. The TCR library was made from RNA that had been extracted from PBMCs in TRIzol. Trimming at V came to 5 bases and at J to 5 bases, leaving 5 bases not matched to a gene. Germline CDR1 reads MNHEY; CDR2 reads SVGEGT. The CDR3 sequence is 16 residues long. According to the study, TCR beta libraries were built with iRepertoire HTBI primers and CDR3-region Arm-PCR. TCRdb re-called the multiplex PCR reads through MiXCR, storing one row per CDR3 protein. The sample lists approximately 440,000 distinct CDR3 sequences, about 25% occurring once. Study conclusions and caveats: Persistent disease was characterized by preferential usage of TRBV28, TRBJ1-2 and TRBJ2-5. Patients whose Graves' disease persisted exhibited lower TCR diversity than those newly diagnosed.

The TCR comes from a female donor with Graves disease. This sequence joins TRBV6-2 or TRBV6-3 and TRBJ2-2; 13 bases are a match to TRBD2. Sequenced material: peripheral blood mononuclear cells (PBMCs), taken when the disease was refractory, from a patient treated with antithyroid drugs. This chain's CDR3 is CASSATSGRVTGELFF. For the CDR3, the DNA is TGTGCCAGCAGTGCTACTAGCGGGAGGGTGACCGGGGAGCTGTTTTTT.